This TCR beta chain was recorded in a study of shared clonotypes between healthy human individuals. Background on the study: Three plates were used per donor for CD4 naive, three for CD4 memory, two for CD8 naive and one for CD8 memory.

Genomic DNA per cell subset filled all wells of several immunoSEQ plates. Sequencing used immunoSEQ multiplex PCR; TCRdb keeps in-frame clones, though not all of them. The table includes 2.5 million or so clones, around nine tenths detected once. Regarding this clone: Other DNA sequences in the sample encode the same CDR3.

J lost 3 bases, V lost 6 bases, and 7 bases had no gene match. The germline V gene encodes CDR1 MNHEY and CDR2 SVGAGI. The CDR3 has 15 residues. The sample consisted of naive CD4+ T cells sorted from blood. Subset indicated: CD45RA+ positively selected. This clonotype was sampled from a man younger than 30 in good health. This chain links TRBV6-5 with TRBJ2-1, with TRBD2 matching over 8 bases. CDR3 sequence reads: CASSRLSGSYNEQFF. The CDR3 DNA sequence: TGTGCCAGCAGCCGACTGAGCGGGAGCTACAATGAGCAGTTCTTC.